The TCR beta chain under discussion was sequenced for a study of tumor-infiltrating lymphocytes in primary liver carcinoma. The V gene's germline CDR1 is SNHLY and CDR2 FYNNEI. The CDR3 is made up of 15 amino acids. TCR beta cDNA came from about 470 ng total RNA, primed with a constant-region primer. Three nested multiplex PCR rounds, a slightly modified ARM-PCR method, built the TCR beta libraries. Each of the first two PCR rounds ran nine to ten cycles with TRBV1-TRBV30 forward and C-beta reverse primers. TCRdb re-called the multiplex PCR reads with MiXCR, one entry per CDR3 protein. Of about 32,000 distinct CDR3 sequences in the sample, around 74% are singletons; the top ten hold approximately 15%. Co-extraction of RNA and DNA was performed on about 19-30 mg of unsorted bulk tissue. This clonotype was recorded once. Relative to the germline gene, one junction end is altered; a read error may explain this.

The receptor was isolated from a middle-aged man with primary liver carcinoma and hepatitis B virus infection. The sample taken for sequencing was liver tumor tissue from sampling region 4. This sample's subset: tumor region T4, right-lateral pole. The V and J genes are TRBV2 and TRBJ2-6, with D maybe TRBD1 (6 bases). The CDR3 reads CASMFRQAGANVPTF. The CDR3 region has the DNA TGTGCCAGCATGTTTCGACAGGCTGGGGCCAACGTCCCGACTTTC.